The rows below give T cell receptor beta chains drawn from one sample of a study of blood T cell repertoires in COVID-19. Here immunoSEQ multiplex PCR was the method, and the copy in TCRdb shows in-frame clones only, minus some. The table shows some 57,000 clones, with 80% to 90% occurring only once. The specimen was peripheral blood. Receptors were obtained from a man in his 60s with acute or convalescent COVID-19. CDR3s include the opening cysteine and the closing phenylalanine or tryptophan. A D gene is named only where the DNA matches it firmly. Some rows mark clone size as missing; the rest say once, few, many or name a class of expanded clone.

d_gene: NA; abundance: NA; j_gene: TRBJ2-7; v_gene: TRBV2; CDR3aa: CASSASRGQFYEQYF; CDR3nt: TGTGCCAGCAGTGCATCTCGCGGACAGTTCTACGAGCAGTACTTC
d_gene: NA; abundance: NA; j_gene: TRBJ1-3; v_gene: TRBV11-2; CDR3aa: CASSLSRGGPSGNTIYF; CDR3nt: TGTGCCAGCAGCTTATCCCGGGGGGGCCCCTCTGGAAACACCATATATTTT
d_gene: TRBD1; abundance: NA; j_gene: TRBJ2-7; v_gene: TRBV27; CDR3aa: CASRPGQRHEQYF; CDR3nt: TGTGCCAGCAGGCCGGGACAGCGACACGAGCAGTACTTC
d_gene: TRBD1; abundance: NA; j_gene: TRBJ1-1; v_gene: TRBV10-3; CDR3aa: CAIRGRQGMVGDTEAFF; CDR3nt: TGTGCCATAAGGGGACGACAGGGGATGGTGGGGGACACTGAAGCTTTCTTT
d_gene: NA; abundance: once; j_gene: TRBJ1-4; v_gene: TRBV6-4; CDR3aa: CASSDRTSRVIATNEKLFF; CDR3nt: TGTGCCAGCAGTGACCGTACTAGTAGGGTGATTGCAACTAATGAAAAACTGTTTTTT
d_gene: NA; abundance: once; j_gene: TRBJ1-5; v_gene: TRBV7-9; CDR3aa: CASSLTGNVNQPQHF; CDR3nt: TGTGCCAGCAGCCTCACAGGGAACGTCAATCAGCCCCAGCATTTT
d_gene: TRBD2; abundance: NA; j_gene: TRBJ2-3; v_gene: TRBV7-9; CDR3aa: CASSSPSWRGGSSTDTQYF; CDR3nt: TGTGCCAGCAGCTCCCCCTCCTGGCGGGGGGGATCGAGCACAGATACGCAGTATTTT
d_gene: TRBD1; abundance: few; j_gene: TRBJ1-6; v_gene: TRBV4-1; CDR3aa: CASSQVPGTVNSPLHF; CDR3nt: TGCGCCAGCAGCCAAGTTCCCGGGACAGTTAATTCACCCCTCCACTTT
d_gene: NA; abundance: few; j_gene: TRBJ1-6; v_gene: TRBV2; CDR3aa: CASSEAPPRANSPLHF; CDR3nt: TGTGCCAGCAGTGAAGCCCCCCCGCGGGCCAATTCACCCCTCCACTTT
d_gene: NA; abundance: NA; j_gene: TRBJ1-1; v_gene: TRBV28; CDR3aa: CASSLPLPTGMATWAFF; CDR3nt: TGTGCCAGCAGTTTACCTCTACCTACAGGAATGGCTACGTGGGCTTTCTTT
d_gene: NA; abundance: NA; j_gene: TRBJ1-3; v_gene: TRBV6-5; CDR3aa: CACQGGRTPGNTIYF; CDR3nt: TGTGCCTGCCAGGGAGGGCGGACCCCAGGAAACACCATATATTTT
d_gene: TRBD1; abundance: NA; j_gene: TRBJ1-4; v_gene: TRBV11-2; CDR3aa: CASSFPGQGDEKLFF; CDR3nt: TGTGCCAGCAGCTTTCCGGGACAGGGGGATGAAAAACTGTTTTTT
d_gene: TRBD1; abundance: NA; j_gene: TRBJ2-7; v_gene: TRBV20-1; CDR3aa: CSASITGTGYYEQYF; CDR3nt: TGCAGTGCTAGTATTACCGGGACAGGTTACTACGAGCAGTACTTC
d_gene: TRBD1; abundance: NA; j_gene: TRBJ1-1; v_gene: TRBV19; CDR3aa: CASSIETGGYTEAFF; CDR3nt: TGTGCCAGTAGTATAGAGACAGGGGGGTACACTGAAGCTTTCTTT
d_gene: NA; abundance: NA; j_gene: TRBJ1-1; v_gene: TRBV11-2; CDR3aa: CASSLAPGEGVTEAFF; CDR3nt: TGTGCCAGCAGCTTAGCTCCGGGGGAAGGTGTCACTGAAGCTTTCTTT
d_gene: NA; abundance: few; j_gene: TRBJ2-2; v_gene: TRBV7-9; CDR3aa: CASSRQQNTGELFF; CDR3nt: TGTGCCAGCAGCCGACAGCAAAACACCGGGGAGCTGTTTTTT
d_gene: TRBD1; abundance: NA; j_gene: TRBJ1-5; v_gene: TRBV4-1; CDR3aa: CASSQTRTGTDNQPQHF; CDR3nt: TGCGCCAGCAGCCAAACTCGAACCGGGACAGACAATCAGCCCCAGCATTTT
d_gene: TRBD1; abundance: NA; j_gene: TRBJ1-1; v_gene: TRBV11-2; CDR3aa: CASSQYPRGRGGTEAFF; CDR3nt: TGTGCCAGCAGCCAATACCCCAGGGGGCGCGGTGGCACTGAAGCTTTCTTT